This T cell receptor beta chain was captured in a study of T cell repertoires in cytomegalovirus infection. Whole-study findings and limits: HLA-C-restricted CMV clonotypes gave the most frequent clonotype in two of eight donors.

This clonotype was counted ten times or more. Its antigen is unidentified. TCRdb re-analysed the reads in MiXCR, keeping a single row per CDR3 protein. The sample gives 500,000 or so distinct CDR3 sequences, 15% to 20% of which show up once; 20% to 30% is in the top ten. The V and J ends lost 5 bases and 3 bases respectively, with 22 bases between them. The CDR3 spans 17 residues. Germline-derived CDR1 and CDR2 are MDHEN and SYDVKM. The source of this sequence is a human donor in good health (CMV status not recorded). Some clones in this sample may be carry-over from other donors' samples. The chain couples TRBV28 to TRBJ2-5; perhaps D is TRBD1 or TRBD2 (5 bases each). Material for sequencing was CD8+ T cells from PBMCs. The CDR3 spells CASSGSWSGTDKETQYF. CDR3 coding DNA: TGTGCCAGCAGTGGGTCATGGTCCGGGACCGACAAAGAGACCCAGTACTTC.